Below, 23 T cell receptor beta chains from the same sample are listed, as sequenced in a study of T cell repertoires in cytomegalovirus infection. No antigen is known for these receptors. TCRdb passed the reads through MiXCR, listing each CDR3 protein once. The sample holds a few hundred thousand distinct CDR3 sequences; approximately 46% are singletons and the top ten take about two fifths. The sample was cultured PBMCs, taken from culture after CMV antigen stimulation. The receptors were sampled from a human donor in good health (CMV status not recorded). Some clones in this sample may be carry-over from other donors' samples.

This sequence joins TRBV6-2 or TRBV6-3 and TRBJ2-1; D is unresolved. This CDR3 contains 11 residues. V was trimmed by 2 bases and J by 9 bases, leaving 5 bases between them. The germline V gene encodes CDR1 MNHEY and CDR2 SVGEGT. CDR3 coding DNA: TGTGCCAGCAGTTACATGGGTGAGCAGTTCTTC. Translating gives CASSYMGEQFF.

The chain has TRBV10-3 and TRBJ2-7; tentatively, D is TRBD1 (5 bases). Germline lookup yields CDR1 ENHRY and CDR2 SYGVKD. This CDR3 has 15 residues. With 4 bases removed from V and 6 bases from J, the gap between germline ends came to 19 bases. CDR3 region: CAISGLAGSPLEQYF. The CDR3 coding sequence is TGTGCCATCAGTGGATTGGCAGGGTCCCCTCTCGAGCAGTACTTC.

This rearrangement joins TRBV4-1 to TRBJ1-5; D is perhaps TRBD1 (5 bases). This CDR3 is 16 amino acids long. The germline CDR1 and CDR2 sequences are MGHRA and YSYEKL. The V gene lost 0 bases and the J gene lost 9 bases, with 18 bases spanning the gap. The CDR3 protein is CASSQDAFGQGSPQHF. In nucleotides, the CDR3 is TGCGCCAGCAGCCAAGATGCGTTCGGACAAGGGTCGCCCCAGCATTTT.

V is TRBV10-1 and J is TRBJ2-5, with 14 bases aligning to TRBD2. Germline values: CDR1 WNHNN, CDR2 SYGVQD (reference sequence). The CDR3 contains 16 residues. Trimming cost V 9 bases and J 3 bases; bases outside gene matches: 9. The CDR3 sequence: CARSPGLAGDKETQYF. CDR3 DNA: TGCGCCAGAAGCCCGGGACTAGCGGGAGATAAAGAGACCCAGTACTTC.

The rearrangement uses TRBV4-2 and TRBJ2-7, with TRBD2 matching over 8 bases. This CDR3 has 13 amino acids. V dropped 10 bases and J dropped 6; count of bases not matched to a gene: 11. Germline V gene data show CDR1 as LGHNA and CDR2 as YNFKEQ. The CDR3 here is CATGRGGLSEQYF. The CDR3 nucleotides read TGTGCCACCGGACGGGGGGGCCTTTCCGAGCAGTACTTC.

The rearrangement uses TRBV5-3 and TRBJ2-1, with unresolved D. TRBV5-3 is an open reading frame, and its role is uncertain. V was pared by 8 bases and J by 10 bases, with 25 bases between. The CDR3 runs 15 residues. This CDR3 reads CASSAPGLMVNEQFF. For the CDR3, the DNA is TGTGCCAGCAGCGCTCCTGGGTTAATGGTTAACGAGCAGTTCTTC.

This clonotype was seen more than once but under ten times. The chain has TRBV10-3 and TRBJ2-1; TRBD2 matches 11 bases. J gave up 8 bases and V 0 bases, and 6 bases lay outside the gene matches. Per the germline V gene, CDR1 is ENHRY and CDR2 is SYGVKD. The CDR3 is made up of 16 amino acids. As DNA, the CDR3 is TGTGCCATCAGTGAGTCGAGTAGCGGGGGGGGAGATGAGCAGTTCTTC. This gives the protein CAISESSSGGGDEQFF.

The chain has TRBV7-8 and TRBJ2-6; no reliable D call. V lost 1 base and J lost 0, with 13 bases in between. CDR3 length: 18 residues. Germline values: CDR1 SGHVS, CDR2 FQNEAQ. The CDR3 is CASSLDDLSSSGANVLTF. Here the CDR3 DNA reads TGTGCCAGCAGCTTAGACGACTTAAGTAGCTCTGGGGCCAACGTCCTGACTTTC.

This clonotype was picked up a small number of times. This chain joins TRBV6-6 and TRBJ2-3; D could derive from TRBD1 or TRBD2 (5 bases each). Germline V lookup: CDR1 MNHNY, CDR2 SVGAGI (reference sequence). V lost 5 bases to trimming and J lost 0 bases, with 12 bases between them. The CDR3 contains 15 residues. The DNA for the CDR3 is TGTGCCAGCAGTGTCCGGGACCCTAGCACAGATACGCAGTATTTT. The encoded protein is CASSVRDPSTDTQYF.

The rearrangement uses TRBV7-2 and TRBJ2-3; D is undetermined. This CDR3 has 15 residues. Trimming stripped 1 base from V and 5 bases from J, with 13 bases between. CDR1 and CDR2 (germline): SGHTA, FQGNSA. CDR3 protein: CASSLGAGSLDTQYF. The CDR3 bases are TGTGCCAGCAGCTTAGGTGCCGGGTCTTTAGATACGCAGTATTTT. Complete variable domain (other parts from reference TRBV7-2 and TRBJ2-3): GAGVSQSPSNKVTEKGKDVELRCDPISGHTALYWYRQSLGQGLEFLIYFQGNSAPDKSGLPSDRFSAERTGGSVSTLTIQRTQQEDSAVYLCASSLGAGSLDTQYFGPGTRLTVL.

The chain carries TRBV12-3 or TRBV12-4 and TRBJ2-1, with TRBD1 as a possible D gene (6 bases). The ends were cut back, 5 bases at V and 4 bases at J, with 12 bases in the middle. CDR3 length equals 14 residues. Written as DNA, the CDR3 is TGTGCCAGCAGTCAAGGGACAAATTACAATGAGCAGTTCTTC. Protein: CASSQGTNYNEQFF.

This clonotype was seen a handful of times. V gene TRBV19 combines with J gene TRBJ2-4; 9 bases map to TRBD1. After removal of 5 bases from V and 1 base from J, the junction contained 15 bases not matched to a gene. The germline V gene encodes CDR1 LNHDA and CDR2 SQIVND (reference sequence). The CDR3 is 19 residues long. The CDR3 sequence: CASSHLGDRDKVAKNIQYF. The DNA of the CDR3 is TGTGCCAGTAGTCATCTCGGGGACAGGGATAAGGTTGCCAAAAACATTCAGTACTTC.

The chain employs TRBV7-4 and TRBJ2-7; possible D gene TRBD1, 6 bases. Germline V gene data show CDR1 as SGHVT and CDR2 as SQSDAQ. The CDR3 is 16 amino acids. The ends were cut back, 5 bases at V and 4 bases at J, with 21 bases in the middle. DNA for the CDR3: TGTGCCAGCAGCGGATACGCAGGGGCTAAAGCTTACGAGCAGTACTTC. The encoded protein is CASSGYAGAKAYEQYF. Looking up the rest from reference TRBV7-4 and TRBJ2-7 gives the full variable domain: GAGVSQSPRYKVAKRGRDVALRCDSISGHVTLYWYRQTLGQGSEVLTYSQSDAQRDKSGRPSGRFSAERPERSVSTLKIQRTEQGDSAVYLCASSGYAGAKAYEQYFGPGTRLTVT.

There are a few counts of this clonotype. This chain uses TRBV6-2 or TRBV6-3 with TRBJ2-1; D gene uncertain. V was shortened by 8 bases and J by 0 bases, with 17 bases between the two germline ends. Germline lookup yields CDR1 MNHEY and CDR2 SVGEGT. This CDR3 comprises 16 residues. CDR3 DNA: TGTGCCAGCTTACCCCTGGTCGCGAGCTCCTACAATGAGCAGTTCTTC. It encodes CASLPLVASSYNEQFF.

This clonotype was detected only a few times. The CDR3 loop is CASSIPPTDTQYF. CDR3 bases: TGTGCCAGTAGTATTCCCCCCACAGATACGCAGTATTTT. The chain uses TRBV19 and TRBJ2-3; unclear D gene. Germline V gene data show CDR1 as LNHDA and CDR2 as SQIVND (reference sequence). CDR3 length: 13 residues. Trimming took 3 bases from V and 2 from J, leaving 6 bases between them.

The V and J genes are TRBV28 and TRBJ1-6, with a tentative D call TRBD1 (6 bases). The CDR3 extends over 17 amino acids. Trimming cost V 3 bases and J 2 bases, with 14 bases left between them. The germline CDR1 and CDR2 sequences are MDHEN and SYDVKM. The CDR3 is CASSFVAGVAYNSPLHF. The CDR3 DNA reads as TGTGCCAGCAGTTTTGTTGCAGGGGTCGCCTATAATTCACCCCTCCACTTT.

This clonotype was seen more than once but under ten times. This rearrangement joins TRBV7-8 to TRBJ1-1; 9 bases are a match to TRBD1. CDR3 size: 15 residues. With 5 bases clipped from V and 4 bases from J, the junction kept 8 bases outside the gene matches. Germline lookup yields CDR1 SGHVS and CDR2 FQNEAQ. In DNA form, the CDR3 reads TGTGCCAGCAGCCAAGGGACAGGGTTCGGCACTGAAGCTTTCTTT. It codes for CASSQGTGFGTEAFF.

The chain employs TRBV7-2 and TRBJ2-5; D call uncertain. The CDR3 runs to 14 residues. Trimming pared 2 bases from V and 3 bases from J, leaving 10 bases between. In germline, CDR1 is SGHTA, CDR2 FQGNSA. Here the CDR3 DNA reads TGTGCCAGCAGCTTACAGGCAATGGAAGAGACCCAGTACTTC. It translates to CASSLQAMEETQYF.

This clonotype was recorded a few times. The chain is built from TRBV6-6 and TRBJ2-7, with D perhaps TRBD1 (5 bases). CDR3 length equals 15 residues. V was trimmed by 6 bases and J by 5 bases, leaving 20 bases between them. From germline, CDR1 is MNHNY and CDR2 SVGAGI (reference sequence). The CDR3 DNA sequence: TGTGCCAGCAGGATCGCCAGGGCCGAAGGGAACGAGCAGTACTTC. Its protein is CASRIARAEGNEQYF.

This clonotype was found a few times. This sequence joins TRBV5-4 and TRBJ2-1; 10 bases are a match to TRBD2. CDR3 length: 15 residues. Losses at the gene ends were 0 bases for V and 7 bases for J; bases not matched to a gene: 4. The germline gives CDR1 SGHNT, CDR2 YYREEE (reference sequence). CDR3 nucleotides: TGTGCCAGCAGCTTGGATAGCGGGAGGTTTAATGAGCAGTTCTTC. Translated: CASSLDSGRFNEQFF.

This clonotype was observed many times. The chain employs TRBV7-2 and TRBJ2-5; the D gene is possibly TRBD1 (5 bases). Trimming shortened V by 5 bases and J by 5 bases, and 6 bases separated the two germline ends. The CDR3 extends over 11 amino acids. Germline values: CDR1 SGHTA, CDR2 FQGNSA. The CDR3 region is CASSPGETQYF. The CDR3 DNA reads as TGTGCCAGCAGCCCAGGGGAGACCCAGTACTTC.

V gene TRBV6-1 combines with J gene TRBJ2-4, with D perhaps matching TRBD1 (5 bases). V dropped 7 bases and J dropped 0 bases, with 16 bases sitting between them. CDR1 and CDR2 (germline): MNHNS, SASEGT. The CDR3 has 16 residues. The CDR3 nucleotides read TGTGCCAGCATCAGAGACAGCCAACTAGCCAAAAACATTCAGTACTTC. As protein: CASIRDSQLAKNIQYF.

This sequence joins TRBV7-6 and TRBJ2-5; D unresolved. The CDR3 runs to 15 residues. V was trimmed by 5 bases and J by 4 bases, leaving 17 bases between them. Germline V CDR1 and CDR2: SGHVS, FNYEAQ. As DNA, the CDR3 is TGTGCCAGCAGCCTTACGCCGACGGTGGGAGAGACCCAGTACTTC. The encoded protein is CASSLTPTVGETQYF.